This is a list of T cell receptor beta chains from one sample in a study of T-cell memory formation after mild COVID-19. TCRdb redid the calling of the 5' RACE reads with MiXCR, one entry per CDR3 protein. The sample lists a few hundred thousand distinct CDR3 sequences, approximately 27% seen once, with approximately 15% in the top ten. Sequencing used PBMCs or a T cell subset sorted from them (not recorded which). These receptors all stem from an adult woman who had mild COVID-19 (a few samples of this study predate the infection). Cell type and time point are not known. The CDR3 runs from the conserved cysteine through the conserved F or W. The D gene is left open where the match is weak. Some rows mark clone size as missing; the rest say once, few, many or name a class of expanded clone.

D gene: .; clone size: few; J gene: TRBJ1-1; V gene: TRBV7-3; CDR3 DNA: TGTGCCAGCAGCTTAACGCAGAACACTGAAGCTTTCTTT; CDR3 protein: CASSLTQNTEAFF
D gene: .; clone size: .; J gene: TRBJ2-6; V gene: TRBV10-3; CDR3 DNA: TGTGCCATCAGTGAGTCGGGGAGGACGGGGGCCAACGTCCTGACTTTC; CDR3 protein: CAISESGRTGANVLTF
D gene: .; clone size: once; J gene: TRBJ2-7; V gene: TRBV4-1; CDR3 DNA: TGCGCCAGCAGCCAAGATTCCGGACCGGCGGACGCGGAGCAGTACTTC; CDR3 protein: CASSQDSGPADAEQYF
D gene: .; clone size: .; J gene: TRBJ2-7; V gene: TRBV6-5; CDR3 DNA: TGTGCCAGCAGTTACGAAGGACATCAAGAGCAGTACTTC; CDR3 protein: CASSYEGHQEQYF
D gene: .; clone size: few; J gene: TRBJ2-1; V gene: TRBV6-5; CDR3 DNA: TGTGCCAGCAGTTACTCACCGATCGAACGGAGTGAGCAGTTCTTC; CDR3 protein: CASSYSPIERSEQFF
D gene: .; clone size: .; J gene: TRBJ2-5; V gene: TRBV27; CDR3 DNA: TGTGCCAGCAGTTTTCTGTCAGGGGAGACCCAGTACTTC; CDR3 protein: CASSFLSGETQYF
D gene: .; clone size: few; J gene: TRBJ1-1; V gene: TRBV18; CDR3 DNA: TGTGCCAGCTCACCGTCGGACAGTCGTGAAGCTTTCTTT; CDR3 protein: CASSPSDSREAFF
D gene: .; clone size: few; J gene: TRBJ1-3; V gene: TRBV11-2; CDR3 DNA: TGTGCCAGCAGCTTAGTTCGGAACTCTGGAAACACCATATATTTT; CDR3 protein: CASSLVRNSGNTIYF
D gene: TRBD1; clone size: .; J gene: TRBJ2-7; V gene: TRBV10-3; CDR3 DNA: TGTGCCATCAGTGAGCCGGGACAGACCTCCTACGAGCAGTACTTC; CDR3 protein: CAISEPGQTSYEQYF
D gene: TRBD1; clone size: .; J gene: TRBJ1-2; V gene: TRBV24-1; CDR3 DNA: TGTGCCACCAGTGAGGGACAGGGCTCGATAGGCTACACCTTC; CDR3 protein: CATSEGQGSIGYTF
D gene: .; clone size: .; J gene: TRBJ2-7; V gene: TRBV5-1; CDR3 DNA: TGCGCCAGCAGCTTGGGAGGTACCGCGGGCCACGAGCAGTACTTC; CDR3 protein: CASSLGGTAGHEQYF
D gene: .; clone size: .; J gene: TRBJ1-2; V gene: TRBV4-1; CDR3 DNA: TGCGCCAGCAGCCAAGGGACGTCGGGCTATGGCTACACCTTC; CDR3 protein: CASSQGTSGYGYTF
D gene: TRBD2; clone size: many; J gene: TRBJ2-3; V gene: TRBV4-1; CDR3 DNA: TGCGCCAGCAGCGTCCGACTAGCGGGGAATGGGGATACGCAGTATTTT; CDR3 protein: CASSVRLAGNGDTQYF
D gene: .; clone size: .; J gene: TRBJ2-2; V gene: TRBV7-9; CDR3 DNA: TGTGCCAGCGGGGTAGTCACCGGGGAGCTGTTTTTT; CDR3 protein: CASGVVTGELFF
D gene: .; clone size: .; J gene: TRBJ2-7; V gene: TRBV5-6; CDR3 DNA: TGTGCCAGCAGCTCCGCCCCCCCCGCAGCCTACGAGCAGTACTTC; CDR3 protein: CASSSAPPAAYEQYF
D gene: .; clone size: few; J gene: TRBJ1-2; V gene: TRBV29-1; CDR3 DNA: TGCAGCGTTCCCGAAGGGGAGTCCTATGGCTACACCTTC; CDR3 protein: CSVPEGESYGYTF
D gene: TRBD1; clone size: .; J gene: TRBJ1-2; V gene: TRBV29-1; CDR3 DNA: TGCAGCGTTGAAAGGTGGGGACAGGGTACTGGCTACACCTTC; CDR3 protein: CSVERWGQGTGYTF
D gene: .; clone size: many; J gene: TRBJ2-1; V gene: TRBV5-1; CDR3 DNA: TGCGCCAGCAGCTTGGAGCAGGGTTCCAATGAGCAGTTCTTC; CDR3 protein: CASSLEQGSNEQFF
D gene: TRBD1; clone size: few; J gene: TRBJ1-2; V gene: TRBV25-1; CDR3 DNA: TGTGCCACCAGACAGGGGGCGAATGGCTACACCTTC; CDR3 protein: CATRQGANGYTF
D gene: .; clone size: .; J gene: TRBJ2-3; V gene: TRBV5-1; CDR3 DNA: TGCGCCAGCAGCGGTTACAGGGACGGTATAGATACGCAGTATTTT; CDR3 protein: CASSGYRDGIDTQYF
D gene: .; clone size: few; J gene: TRBJ1-2; V gene: TRBV7-9; CDR3 DNA: TGTGCCAGCAGCTTCCCCAAGGGGATTCGTGGCTACACCTTC; CDR3 protein: CASSFPKGIRGYTF
D gene: .; clone size: .; J gene: TRBJ2-2; V gene: TRBV5-1; CDR3 DNA: TGCGCCAGCAGCCGTATGTCCGGGGAGCTGTTTTTT; CDR3 protein: CASSRMSGELFF
D gene: .; clone size: few; J gene: TRBJ1-1; V gene: TRBV12-3/TRBV12-4; CDR3 DNA: TGTGCCAGCAGCTTCGGAAGGAGGGGCACTGAAGCTTTCTTT; CDR3 protein: CASSFGRRGTEAFF
D gene: TRBD1; clone size: few; J gene: TRBJ1-1; V gene: TRBV7-9; CDR3 DNA: TGTGCCAGCAGCAAACAGGGGGCGCCCACTGAAGCTTTCTTT; CDR3 protein: CASSKQGAPTEAFF
D gene: TRBD2; clone size: .; J gene: TRBJ2-1; V gene: TRBV9; CDR3 DNA: TGTGCCAGCAGCGTAGGCCCCCAACTAGCGAGCTCCTACAATGAGCAGTTCTTC; CDR3 protein: CASSVGPQLASSYNEQFF
D gene: .; clone size: few; J gene: TRBJ2-7; V gene: TRBV5-1; CDR3 DNA: TGCGCCAGCAGCTCCTCAGCCGTCTACGAGCAGTACTTC; CDR3 protein: CASSSSAVYEQYF
D gene: .; clone size: few; J gene: TRBJ1-2; V gene: TRBV9; CDR3 DNA: TGTGCCAGCAGCGTAGGGTATGGCTACACCTTC; CDR3 protein: CASSVGYGYTF
D gene: TRBD2; clone size: few; J gene: TRBJ2-3; V gene: TRBV5-5; CDR3 DNA: TGTGCCAGCAGCTTGTTCGCGGGAGGGTCAGATACGCAGTATTTT; CDR3 protein: CASSLFAGGSDTQYF
D gene: .; clone size: .; J gene: TRBJ1-1; V gene: TRBV7-3; CDR3 DNA: TGTGCCAGCAGCTTAACGGGGGCAGCTGAAGCTTTCTTT; CDR3 protein: CASSLTGAAEAFF
D gene: .; clone size: .; J gene: TRBJ2-3; V gene: TRBV12-3/TRBV12-4; CDR3 DNA: TGTGCCAGCAACCTGGGGCGGACCACAGATACGCAGTATTTT; CDR3 protein: CASNLGRTTDTQYF
D gene: TRBD2; clone size: .; J gene: TRBJ2-1; V gene: TRBV20-1; CDR3 DNA: TGCAGTGCTCGGGGGACTAGCGGGGGCAATGAGCAGTTCTTC; CDR3 protein: CSARGTSGGNEQFF
D gene: .; clone size: few; J gene: TRBJ2-3; V gene: TRBV3-1; CDR3 DNA: TGTGCCAGCAGCCAAGAATCCACGAGCCGGCAGTATTTT; CDR3 protein: CASSQESTSRQYF
D gene: .; clone size: .; J gene: TRBJ2-1; V gene: TRBV20-1; CDR3 DNA: TGCAGTGTCAGCAGGCAGGATTCCTACAATGAGCAGTTCTTC; CDR3 protein: CSVSRQDSYNEQFF
D gene: .; clone size: many; J gene: TRBJ1-5; V gene: TRBV12-3/TRBV12-4; CDR3 DNA: TGTGCCAGCAGTTTACTCCAGAGCAATCAGCCCCAGCATTTT; CDR3 protein: CASSLLQSNQPQHF
D gene: TRBD2; clone size: .; J gene: TRBJ2-7; V gene: TRBV9; CDR3 DNA: TGTGCCAGCAGCCAGGGACTAGCGGGAGGCGAGCAGTACTTC; CDR3 protein: CASSQGLAGGEQYF
D gene: TRBD2; clone size: few; J gene: TRBJ2-3; V gene: TRBV7-9; CDR3 DNA: TGTGCCAGCAGCTCCTGGGAGGGACTAGCGGGGATCACGCAGTATTTT; CDR3 protein: CASSSWEGLAGITQYF
D gene: TRBD1; clone size: .; J gene: TRBJ1-4; V gene: TRBV6-5; CDR3 DNA: TGTGCCAGCAGACGGGACAGGGCAACTAATGAAAAACTGTTTTTT; CDR3 protein: CASRRDRATNEKLFF
D gene: TRBD2; clone size: .; J gene: TRBJ2-1; V gene: TRBV3-1; CDR3 DNA: TGTGCCAGCAGTCTAACAGCGGGATGGGATGAGCAGTTCTTC; CDR3 protein: CASSLTAGWDEQFF
D gene: .; clone size: few; J gene: TRBJ1-1; V gene: TRBV20-1; CDR3 DNA: TGCAGTGCTAGAGGGGGGACAAGACTCCCTAGGACTGAAGCTTTCTTT; CDR3 protein: CSARGGTRLPRTEAFF
D gene: .; clone size: few; J gene: TRBJ2-7; V gene: TRBV24-1; CDR3 DNA: TGTGCCACCAGTGATCATACCGGCAGGGGCTACGAGCAGTACTTC; CDR3 protein: CATSDHTGRGYEQYF
D gene: .; clone size: few; J gene: TRBJ1-2; V gene: TRBV12-3/TRBV12-4; CDR3 DNA: TGTGCCAGCAGTTTACGAGCCAAGAACTATGGCTACACCTTC; CDR3 protein: CASSLRAKNYGYTF
D gene: .; clone size: .; J gene: TRBJ1-2; V gene: TRBV5-5; CDR3 DNA: TGTGCCAGCAGCTCCCAAATCCACCCTCGTTATGGCTACACCTTC; CDR3 protein: CASSSQIHPRYGYTF
D gene: .; clone size: .; J gene: TRBJ1-1; V gene: TRBV4-1; CDR3 DNA: TGCGCCAGCAGCCAAGTCGGGGCGTCGGGGCAGGACACTGAAGCTTTCTTT; CDR3 protein: CASSQVGASGQDTEAFF
D gene: .; clone size: few; J gene: TRBJ2-3; V gene: TRBV5-5; CDR3 DNA: TGTGCCAGCAGCCCCAACAGGCCTAGGGGGTTAGCAGATACGCAGTATTTT; CDR3 protein: CASSPNRPRGLADTQYF
D gene: TRBD1; clone size: .; J gene: TRBJ2-7; V gene: TRBV12-3/TRBV12-4; CDR3 DNA: TGTGCCAGCAGTTTGAATCCGATGTGGGGACAGGGTCTATACGAGCAGTACTTC; CDR3 protein: CASSLNPMWGQGLYEQYF
D gene: .; clone size: .; J gene: TRBJ2-1; V gene: TRBV18; CDR3 DNA: TGTGCCAGCTCACGGGTCGGGAGCACCTACAATGAGCAGTTCTTC; CDR3 protein: CASSRVGSTYNEQFF
D gene: .; clone size: few; J gene: TRBJ2-3; V gene: TRBV7-9; CDR3 DNA: TGTGCCAGCAGCTCGGACTACACAGATACGCAGTATTTT; CDR3 protein: CASSSDYTDTQYF
D gene: TRBD1; clone size: .; J gene: TRBJ2-7; V gene: TRBV5-4; CDR3 DNA: TGTGCCAGCGGGAACGACAGGGACTACGAGCAGTACTTC; CDR3 protein: CASGNDRDYEQYF
D gene: TRBD1; clone size: .; J gene: TRBJ2-3; V gene: TRBV5-4; CDR3 DNA: TGTGCCAGCAGCTCGGGACAGGGGGTCACAGATACGCAGTATTTT; CDR3 protein: CASSSGQGVTDTQYF
D gene: TRBD2; clone size: few; J gene: TRBJ2-1; V gene: TRBV11-3; CDR3 DNA: TGTGCCAGCAGCTTCAGGGGGTTAGCGGGAGGGCCGGGCAATGAGCAGTTCTTC; CDR3 protein: CASSFRGLAGGPGNEQFF
D gene: .; clone size: few; J gene: TRBJ2-3; V gene: TRBV11-2; CDR3 DNA: TGTGCCAGCAGCCGTCCGGGACGGGGCACAGATACGCAGTATTTT; CDR3 protein: CASSRPGRGTDTQYF
D gene: .; clone size: .; J gene: TRBJ2-3; V gene: TRBV9; CDR3 DNA: TGTGCCAGCAGCGTAGAGGGGATACGCACAGATACGCAGTATTTT; CDR3 protein: CASSVEGIRTDTQYF
D gene: .; clone size: .; J gene: TRBJ2-1; V gene: TRBV5-1; CDR3 DNA: TGCGCCAGCAGCGTGGATTACGGGAGCATTGAGCAGTTCTTC; CDR3 protein: CASSVDYGSIEQFF
D gene: TRBD1; clone size: .; J gene: TRBJ1-6; V gene: TRBV11-2; CDR3 DNA: TGTGCCAGCAGCTTAAGGGTGGGACAGTTGAGCTCCTATAATTCACCCCTCCACTTT; CDR3 protein: CASSLRVGQLSSYNSPLHF
D gene: .; clone size: few; J gene: TRBJ2-7; V gene: TRBV7-2; CDR3 DNA: TGTGCCAGCAGCTCCCCCTGGGGCATTTTCTCCTACGAGCAGTACTTC; CDR3 protein: CASSSPWGIFSYEQYF
D gene: TRBD2; clone size: .; J gene: TRBJ2-3; V gene: TRBV6-5; CDR3 DNA: TGTGCCAGCAGTTATGTTGGGGTAGCGGGAGTTCAAGATACGCAGTATTTT; CDR3 protein: CASSYVGVAGVQDTQYF
D gene: .; clone size: few; J gene: TRBJ1-2; V gene: TRBV4-1; CDR3 DNA: TGCGCCAGCAGCCAAGATATCAGGGGAGGGAACTATGGCTACACCTTC; CDR3 protein: CASSQDIRGGNYGYTF
D gene: TRBD1; clone size: few; J gene: TRBJ1-1; V gene: TRBV29-1; CDR3 DNA: TGCAGCGCCACCGGGCGGGGACAGGTGAACACTGAAGCTTTCTTT; CDR3 protein: CSATGRGQVNTEAFF
D gene: .; clone size: .; J gene: TRBJ1-1; V gene: TRBV28; CDR3 DNA: TGTGCCAGCATCCAGGCTAGAGCCGTTGAAGCTTTCTTT; CDR3 protein: CASIQARAVEAFF
D gene: TRBD1; clone size: few; J gene: TRBJ1-5; V gene: TRBV29-1; CDR3 DNA: TGCAGCGTTGCTGGGACAGTCAATCAGCCCCAGCATTTT; CDR3 protein: CSVAGTVNQPQHF